The TCR beta chain under discussion was sequenced for a study of shared clonotypes between healthy human individuals (dated by TCRdb to about 2020). Broadly, across the study: The cohort included a few men and two women between 18 and 49 years of age. For each donor, three plates each were used for CD4 naive and CD4 memory, two plates were used for CD8 naive, and one plate was used for CD8 memory. To estimate repertoire size and how much clonotype sharing occurs between individuals, the study deeply sequenced the blood TCR repertoires of roughly 5 healthy adults. Different laboratories and diverse techniques were used to prepare libraries and sequence TCR repertoires, to increase sequencing depth and limit assay-specific biases. Leukapheresis yielded between about 0.8 and 9.5 billion PBMCs per donor.

Deletion took 4 bases off V and 7 bases off J, with a span of 22 bases between the germline ends. The germline V gene (reference sequence) gives CDR1 as GTSNPN and CDR2 as SVGIG. The CDR3, cysteine through phenylalanine, is 15 amino acids long. Just CDR3 DNA is preserved here, 45 bases in frame from base 1. TCR CDR3 regions were amplified from genomic DNA by multiplex PCR using the deep immunoSEQ assay. Genomic DNA extracted from each cell subset was distributed evenly over all wells of several immunoSEQ 96-well plates, and each plate served as one replicate. For sorted subsets, roughly 200 ng of genomic DNA, equivalent to 25,000 to 35,000 T cell genomes, went into each replicate PCR. The purified libraries were quantified using a Qubit 3.0 fluorometer, sized with a Bioanalyzer 2100, and then quantified again using the KAPA Library Quantification kit. A separate single-read 150-cycle Illumina NextSeq 550 flow cell was used to sequence each immunoSEQ 96-well plate. The authors processed their data as follows. Because the immunoSEQ output included only junctional sequences and no quality scores, the filtering could not be the same as the filtering used for full-length reads. To assign V/J genes and CDR3, sequences were annotated against IMGT germline references using PyIR, a Python wrapper for IgBLAST v1.9. Any read was removed if the V/J assignment was weak (E-value above 1e-6), the CDR3 was missing, or the read contained stop codons, out-of-frame junctions, or ambiguous translated residues. A V3J clonotype was defined by an identical inferred V gene, J gene, and CDR3 amino acid sequence. Percentage overlap between repertoires was computed as shared unique clonotypes divided by the size of the smaller repertoire. Richness of each repertoire was evaluated using RTK rarefaction, the Chao1 estimator, and Recon v2.1 estimates of unobserved clonotypes. Generation probabilities for all TCRbeta clonotypes obtained by the gDNA method from four donors were computed using OLGA. TCRdb retrieved this table from immuneACCESS and kept in-frame rearrangements only. Not all clones are present; in checked studies, unresolved V genes account for under half, and no reason is known for the remainder. V, J and clone size were drawn from that table, and D and trimming were deduced from the DNA. Recorded for this sample are hundreds of thousands of clones; around 72% of them occurred a single time. The ten top clones hold 1.5% to 2% of the sample.

Turning to this clone: The antigen this receptor binds is unknown. No much larger clone is present one base from it, and per-base qualities are unavailable.

What the research found in general, with its limitations: Based on pairwise subsampling, the degree of clonotype sharing among donors was expected to be affected by sequencing depth. Larger estimated clonotype richness was generally found for naive subsets than for memory subsets. Clonotypes shared by all four sorted-subset donors showed higher generation probabilities than non-shared clonotypes. The genetic and exposure-history diversity represented was limited by the small number of donors. Rarefaction of sorted-subset datasets indicated incomplete sequencing despite the large sequencing depth. When a handful of donors were compared, the shared fraction of clonotypes was roughly 5% for naive CD4, roughly 3.4% for naive CD8, more than 2% for memory CD4, and around 0.4% for memory CD8. Sampling was restricted to blood, and TCR repertoires in tissues likely differ from the TCR repertoires found in blood.

The donors were healthy, HIV-negative adults who had no recently reported acute infections or vaccinations. Every donor was a Caucasian adult living in Nashville, Tennessee, USA. CD4+ T cells were enriched by magnetic negative selection; naive cells were then positively selected on CD45RA, and the negative fraction formed the memory subset. Blood was collected by leukapheresis, and PBMCs were isolated by Ficoll-Histopaque density gradient centrifugation and then cryopreserved in liquid nitrogen vapor phase. Purity and quantity of every magnetically sorted T cell population were checked by analytical flow cytometry. Genomic DNA was isolated from every sorted fraction and measured by UV absorbance on a Nanodrop 2000c.

Recombination linked TRBV30 to TRBJ1-2; TRBD1 is a possible D gene, resting on 5 matching bases. Sequenced: memory CD4+ T cells sorted from blood. The intended sense of this specimen's cell subset or site label: CD45RA-negative fraction. This receptor was identified in a woman aged 25 to 45 in good health. The CDR3 protein sequence reads: CAWTKWDRSTRGYTF. The DNA sequence reads TGTGCCTGGACCAAATGGGACCGTTCAACCCGTGGCTACACCTTC. Outside the CDR3, residues come from the reference TRBV30 and TRBJ1-2 proteins, so the full variable domain is: SQTIHQWPATLVQPVGSPLSLECTVEGTSNPNLYWYRQAAGRGLQLLFYSVGIGQISSEVPQNLSASRPQDRQFILSSKKLLLSDSGFYLCAWTKWDRSTRGYTFGSGTRLTVV.